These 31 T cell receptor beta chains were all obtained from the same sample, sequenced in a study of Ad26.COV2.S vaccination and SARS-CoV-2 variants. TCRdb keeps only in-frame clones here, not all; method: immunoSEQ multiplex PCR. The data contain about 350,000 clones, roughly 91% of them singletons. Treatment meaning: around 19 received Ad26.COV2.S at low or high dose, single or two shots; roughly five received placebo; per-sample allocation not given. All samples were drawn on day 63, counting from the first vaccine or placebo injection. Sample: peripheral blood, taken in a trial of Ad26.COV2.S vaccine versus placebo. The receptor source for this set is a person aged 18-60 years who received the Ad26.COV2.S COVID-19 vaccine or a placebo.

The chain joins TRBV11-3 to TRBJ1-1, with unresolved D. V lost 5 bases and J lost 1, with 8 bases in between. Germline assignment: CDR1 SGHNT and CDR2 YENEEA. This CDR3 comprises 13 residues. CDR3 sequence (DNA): TGTGCCAGCAGCCCTGACCCGAACACTGAAGCTTTCTTT. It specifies CASSPDPNTEAFF. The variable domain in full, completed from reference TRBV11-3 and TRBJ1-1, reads EAGVVQSPRYKIIEKKQPVAFWCNPISGHNTLYWYLQNLGQGPELLIRYENEEAVDDSQLPKDRFSAERLKGVDSTLKIQPAELGDSAVYLCASSPDPNTEAFFGQGTRLTVV.

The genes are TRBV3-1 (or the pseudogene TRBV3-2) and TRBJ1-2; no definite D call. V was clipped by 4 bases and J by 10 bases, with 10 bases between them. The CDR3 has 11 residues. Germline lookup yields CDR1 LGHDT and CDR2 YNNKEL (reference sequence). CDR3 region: CASSLASDYTF. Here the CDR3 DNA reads TGTGCCAGCAGCCTGGCTAGCGACTACACCTTC.

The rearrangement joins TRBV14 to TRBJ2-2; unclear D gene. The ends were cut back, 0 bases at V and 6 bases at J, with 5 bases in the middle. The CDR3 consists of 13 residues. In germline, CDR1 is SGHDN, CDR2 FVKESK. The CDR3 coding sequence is TGTGCCAGCAGCCAAGAATGGTCCGGGGAGCTGTTTTTT. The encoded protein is CASSQEWSGELFF.

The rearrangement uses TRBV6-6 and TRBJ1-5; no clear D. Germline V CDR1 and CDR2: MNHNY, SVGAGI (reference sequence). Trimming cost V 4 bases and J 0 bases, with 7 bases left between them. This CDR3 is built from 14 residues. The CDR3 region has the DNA TGTGCCAGCAGTTCGGACCTTAGCAATCAGCCCCAGCATTTT. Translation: CASSSDLSNQPQHF.

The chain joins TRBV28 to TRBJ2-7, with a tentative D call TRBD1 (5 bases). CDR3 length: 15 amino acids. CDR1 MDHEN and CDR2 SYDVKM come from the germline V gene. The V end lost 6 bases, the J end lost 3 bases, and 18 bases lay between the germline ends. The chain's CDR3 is CASRPLSGHLYEQYF. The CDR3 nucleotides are TGTGCCAGCAGGCCACTATCAGGGCACCTCTACGAGCAGTACTTC.

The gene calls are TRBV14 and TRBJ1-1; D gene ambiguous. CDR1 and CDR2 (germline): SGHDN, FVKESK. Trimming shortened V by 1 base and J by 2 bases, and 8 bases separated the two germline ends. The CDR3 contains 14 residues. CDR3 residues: CASSQGSYNTEAFF. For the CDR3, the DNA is TGTGCCAGCAGCCAAGGGTCTTACAACACTGAAGCTTTCTTT.

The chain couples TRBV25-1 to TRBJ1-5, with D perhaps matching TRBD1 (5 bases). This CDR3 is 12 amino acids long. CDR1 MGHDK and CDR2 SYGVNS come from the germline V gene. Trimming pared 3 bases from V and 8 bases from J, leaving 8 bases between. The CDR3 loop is CASSDGGEPQHF. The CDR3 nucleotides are TGTGCCAGCAGTGATGGAGGGGAGCCCCAGCATTTT.

CDR3 residues: CASSFSRDRVGNEQFF. CDR3 bases: TGTGCCAGCAGCTTTTCCCGGGACAGGGTAGGCAATGAGCAGTTCTTC. This chain joins TRBV11-2 and TRBJ2-1, with 9 bases aligning to TRBD1. Losses at the gene ends were 3 bases for V and 6 bases for J; bases not matched to a gene: 9. Germline CDR1 is SGHAT and CDR2 is FQNNGV. The CDR3 has 16 amino acids.

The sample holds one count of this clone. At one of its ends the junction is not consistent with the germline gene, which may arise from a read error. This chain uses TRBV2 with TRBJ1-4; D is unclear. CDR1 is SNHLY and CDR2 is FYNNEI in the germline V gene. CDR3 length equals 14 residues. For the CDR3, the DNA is TGTGCCGGCAGGAGGAGTTCTGCTCGGGAAAAACTGTTTTTT. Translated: CAGRRSSAREKLFF.

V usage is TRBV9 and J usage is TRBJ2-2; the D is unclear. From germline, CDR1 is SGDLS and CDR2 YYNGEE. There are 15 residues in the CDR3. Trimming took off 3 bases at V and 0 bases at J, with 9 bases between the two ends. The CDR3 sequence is CASSADLTNTGELFF. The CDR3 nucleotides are TGTGCCAGCAGCGCCGACCTCACGAACACCGGGGAGCTGTTTTTT.

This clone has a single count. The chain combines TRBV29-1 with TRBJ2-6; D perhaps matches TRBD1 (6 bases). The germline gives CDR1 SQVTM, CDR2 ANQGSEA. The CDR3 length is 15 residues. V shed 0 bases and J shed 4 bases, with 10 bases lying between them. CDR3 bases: TGCAGCGTTGAAGATTGGGACACCGGGGCCAACGTCCTGACTTTC. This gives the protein CSVEDWDTGANVLTF.

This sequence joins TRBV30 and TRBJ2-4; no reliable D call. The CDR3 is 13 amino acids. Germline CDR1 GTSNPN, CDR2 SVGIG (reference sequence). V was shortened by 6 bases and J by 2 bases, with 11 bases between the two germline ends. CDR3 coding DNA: TGTGCCTGTAAGAGCTTTTCCAAAAACATTCAGTACTTC. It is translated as CACKSFSKNIQYF.

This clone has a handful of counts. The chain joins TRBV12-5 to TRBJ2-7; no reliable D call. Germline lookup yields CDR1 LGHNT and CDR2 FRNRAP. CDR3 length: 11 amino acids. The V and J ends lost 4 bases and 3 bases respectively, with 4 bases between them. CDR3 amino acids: CASGWGYEQYF. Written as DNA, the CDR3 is TGTGCTAGTGGTTGGGGCTACGAGCAGTACTTC.

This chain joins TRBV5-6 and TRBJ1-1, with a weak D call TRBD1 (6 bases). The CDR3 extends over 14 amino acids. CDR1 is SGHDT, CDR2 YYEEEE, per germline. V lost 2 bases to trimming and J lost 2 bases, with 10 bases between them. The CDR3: CASSFGTRNTEAFF. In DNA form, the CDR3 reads TGTGCCAGCAGCTTTGGGACACGTAACACTGAAGCTTTCTTT. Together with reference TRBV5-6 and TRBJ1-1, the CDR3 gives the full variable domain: DAGVTQSPTHLIKTRGQQVTLRCSPKSGHDTVSWYQQALGQGPQFIFQYYEEEERQRGNFPDRFSGHQFPNYSSELNVNALLLGDSALYLCASSFGTRNTEAFFGQGTRLTVV.

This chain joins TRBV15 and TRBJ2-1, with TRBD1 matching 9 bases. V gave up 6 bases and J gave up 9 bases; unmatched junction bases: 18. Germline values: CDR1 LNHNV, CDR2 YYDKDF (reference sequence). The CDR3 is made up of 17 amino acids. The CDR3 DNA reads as TGTGCCACCAGACGGGTAGGGGGACAGGGCGCCCTCGGTGAGCAGTTCTTC. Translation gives CATRRVGGQGALGEQFF.

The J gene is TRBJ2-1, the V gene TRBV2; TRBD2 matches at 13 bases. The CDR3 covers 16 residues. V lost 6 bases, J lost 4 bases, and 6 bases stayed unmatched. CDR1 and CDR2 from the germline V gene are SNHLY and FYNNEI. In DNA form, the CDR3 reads TGTGCCAGCAGCCCGTTACTAGCGGGGGGGTACAATGAGCAGTTCTTC. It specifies CASSPLLAGGYNEQFF.

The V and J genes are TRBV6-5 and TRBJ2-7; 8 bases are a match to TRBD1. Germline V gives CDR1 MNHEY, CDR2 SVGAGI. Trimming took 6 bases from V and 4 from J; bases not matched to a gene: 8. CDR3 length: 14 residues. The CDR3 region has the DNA TGTGCCAGCAGGACGGACAGGGACGGGTACGAGCAGTACTTC. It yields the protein CASRTDRDGYEQYF.

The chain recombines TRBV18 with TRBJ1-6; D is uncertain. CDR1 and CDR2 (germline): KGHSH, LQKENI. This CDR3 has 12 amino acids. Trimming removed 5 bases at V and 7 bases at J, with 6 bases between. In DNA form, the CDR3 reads TGTGCCAGCTCATTGGACAATTCACCCCTCCACTTT. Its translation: CASSLDNSPLHF.

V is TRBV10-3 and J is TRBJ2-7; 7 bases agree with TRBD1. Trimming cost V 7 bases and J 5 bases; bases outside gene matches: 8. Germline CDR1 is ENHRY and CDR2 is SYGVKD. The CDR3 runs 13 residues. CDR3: CAITSGTVDEQYF. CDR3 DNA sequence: TGTGCCATCACTTCCGGGACAGTGGACGAGCAGTACTTC.

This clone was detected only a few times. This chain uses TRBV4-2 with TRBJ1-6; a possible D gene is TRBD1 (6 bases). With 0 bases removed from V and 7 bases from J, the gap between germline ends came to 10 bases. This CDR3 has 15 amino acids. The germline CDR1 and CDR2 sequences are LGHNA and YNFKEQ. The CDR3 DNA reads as TGTGCCAGCAGCCAAGAAAGGACAGACAATTCACCCCTCCACTTT. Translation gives CASSQERTDNSPLHF.

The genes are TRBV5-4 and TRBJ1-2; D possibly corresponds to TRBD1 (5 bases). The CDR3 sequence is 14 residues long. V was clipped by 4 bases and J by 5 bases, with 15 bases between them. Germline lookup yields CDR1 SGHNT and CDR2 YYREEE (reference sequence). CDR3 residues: CASSRPGEGYGYTF. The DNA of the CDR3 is TGTGCCAGCAGCCGGCCCGGGGAGGGGTATGGCTACACCTTC. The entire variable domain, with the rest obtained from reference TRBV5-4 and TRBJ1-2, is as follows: ETGVTQSPTHLIKTRGQQVTLRCSSQSGHNTVSWYQQALGQGPQFIFQYYREEENGRGNFPPRFSGLQFPNYSSELNVNALELDDSALYLCASSRPGEGYGYTFGSGTRLTVV.

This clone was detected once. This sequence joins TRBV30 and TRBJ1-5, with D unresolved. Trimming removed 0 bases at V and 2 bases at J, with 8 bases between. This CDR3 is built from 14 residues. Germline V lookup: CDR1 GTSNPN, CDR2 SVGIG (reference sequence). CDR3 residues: CAWSVHGGNQPQHF. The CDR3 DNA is TGTGCCTGGAGTGTACATGGAGGCAATCAGCCCCAGCATTTT.

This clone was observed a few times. CDR3 bases: TGTGCCAGTAGTATAGATGGGACAGGGAATAATTCACCCCTCCACTTT. It translates to CASSIDGTGNNSPLHF. The V gene is TRBV19, the J gene TRBJ1-6; 9 bases agree with TRBD1. The germline V gene has CDR1 LNHDA and CDR2 SQIVND (reference sequence). This CDR3 is built from 16 residues. The V and J ends lost 0 bases and 5 bases, in that order; junction bases with no gene match: 2.

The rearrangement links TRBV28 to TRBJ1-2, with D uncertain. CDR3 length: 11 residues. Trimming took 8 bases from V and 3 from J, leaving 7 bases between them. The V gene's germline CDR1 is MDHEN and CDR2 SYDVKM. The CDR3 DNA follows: TGTGCCAGCGGAGAGGACTATGGCTACACCTTC. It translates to CASGEDYGYTF.

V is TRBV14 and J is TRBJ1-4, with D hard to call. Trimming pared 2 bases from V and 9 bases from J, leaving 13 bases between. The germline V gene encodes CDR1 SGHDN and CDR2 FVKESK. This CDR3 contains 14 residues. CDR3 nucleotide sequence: TGTGCCAGCAGCCAATCCGCCGGGGTTAAAAAACTGTTTTTT. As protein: CASSQSAGVKKLFF.

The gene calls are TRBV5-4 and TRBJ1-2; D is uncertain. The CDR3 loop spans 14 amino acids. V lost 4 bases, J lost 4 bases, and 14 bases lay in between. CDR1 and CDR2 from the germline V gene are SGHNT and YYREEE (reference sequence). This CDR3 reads CASSPDGIGYGYTF. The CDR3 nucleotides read TGTGCCAGCAGCCCCGACGGGATTGGCTATGGCTACACCTTC.

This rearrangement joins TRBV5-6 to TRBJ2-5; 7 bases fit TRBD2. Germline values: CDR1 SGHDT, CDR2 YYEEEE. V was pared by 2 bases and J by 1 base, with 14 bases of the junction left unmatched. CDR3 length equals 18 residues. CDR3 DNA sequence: TGTGCCAGCAGCTTTCGGAGGGAGGGCCCGAAGGTCCAAGAGACCCAGTACTTC. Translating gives CASSFRREGPKVQETQYF.

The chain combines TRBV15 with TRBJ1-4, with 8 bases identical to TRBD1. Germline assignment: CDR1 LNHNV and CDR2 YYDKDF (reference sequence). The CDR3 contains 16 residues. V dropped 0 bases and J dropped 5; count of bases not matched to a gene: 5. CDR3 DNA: TGTGCCACCAGCAGAGAAAGGGACAGGCGAAATGAAAAACTGTTTTTT. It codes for CATSRERDRRNEKLFF.

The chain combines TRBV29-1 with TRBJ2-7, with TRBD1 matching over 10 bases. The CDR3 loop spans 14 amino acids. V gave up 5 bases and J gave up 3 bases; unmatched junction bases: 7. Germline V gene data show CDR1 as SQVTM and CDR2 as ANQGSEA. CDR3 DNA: TGCAGCGTTAGTATGACAGGGGGCCACTACGAGCAGTACTTC. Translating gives CSVSMTGGHYEQYF.

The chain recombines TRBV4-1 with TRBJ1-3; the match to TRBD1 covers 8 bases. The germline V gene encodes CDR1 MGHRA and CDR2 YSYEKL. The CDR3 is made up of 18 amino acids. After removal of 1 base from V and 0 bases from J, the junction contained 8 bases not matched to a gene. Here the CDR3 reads CASSQGTGIGGSGNTIYF. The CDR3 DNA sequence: TGCGCCAGCAGCCAAGGGACAGGGATCGGAGGCTCTGGAAACACCATATATTTT.

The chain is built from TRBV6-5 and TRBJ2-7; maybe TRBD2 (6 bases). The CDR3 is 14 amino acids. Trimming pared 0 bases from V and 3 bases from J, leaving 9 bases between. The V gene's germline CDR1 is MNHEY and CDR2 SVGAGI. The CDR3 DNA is TGTGCCAGCAGTTACTCGGCGGGGAACTACGAGCAGTACTTC. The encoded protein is CASSYSAGNYEQYF.